The table lists the clone carrying this TCR beta chain with many counts. The entry originates in a study of T cells after yellow fever vaccination. General observations from the study: Reappearance after the booster was observed for most primary-vaccination clones (about 96% CD4, roughly 88% CD8).

This CDR3 comprises 15 residues. Germline loops: CDR1 SGHRS, CDR2 YFSETQ. V shed 0 bases and J shed 1 base, with 8 bases lying between them. The authors made TCR cDNA by 5'RACE template switching, adding a universal primer site and UMIs. MiXCR, applied by TCRdb to the 5' RACE reads, yields one record per CDR3 protein. The sample carries approximately 27,000 distinct CDR3 sequences, 5.5% recorded once. V and J are TRBV5-1 and TRBJ1-5; weak D call: TRBD1 (5 bases). The TCR was taken from a young man who received the YFV17D yellow fever vaccine. This specimen consisted of PBMCs, either bulk or a sorted T-cell subset (CD4+, CD8+, memory, or dextramer-sorted; not recorded which), obtained 15 days after the yellow fever booster vaccination. This chain's CDR3 is CASSLARDSNQPQHF. CDR3 in DNA: TGCGCCAGCAGCTTGGCCAGGGACAGCAATCAGCCCCAGCATTTT.